Detailed here is one T cell receptor beta chain. Here immunoSEQ multiplex PCR was the method, and the copy in TCRdb shows in-frame clones only, minus some. The sample holds about 87,000 clones, about 85% seen once. The data derive from a study of blood T cell repertoires in COVID-19. The length of the CDR3 is 16 residues. The V gene end was trimmed by 5 bases and the J gene end by 4 bases; junction bases not matched to a gene: 9. From germline, CDR1 is SNHLY and CDR2 FYNNEI. The rearrangement uses TRBV2 and TRBJ2-2, with TRBD1 identical over 8 bases. What was sequenced was peripheral blood. The clonotype originates from a woman in her seventies with acute or convalescent COVID-19. The CDR3 nucleotides read TGTGCCAGCAGTTCCGTGACAGGGGAGGTCACCGGGGAGCTGTTTTTT. It yields the protein CASSSVTGEVTGELFF. The full variable domain, in which reference TRBV2 and TRBJ2-2 provide the parts outside the CDR3, is EPEVTQTPSHQVTQMGQEVILRCVPISNHLYFYWYRQILGQKVEFLVSFYNNEISEKSEIFDDQFSVERPDGSNFTLKIRSTKLEDSAMYFCASSSVTGEVTGELFFGEGSRLTVL.